The clone carrying this T cell receptor (beta chain) was counted once. The CDR3 sequence is 16 residues long. This sample stems from a study of shared clonotypes between healthy human individuals. Study as a whole: Every donor yielded three CD4 naive, three CD4 memory, two CD8 naive and one CD8 memory plate.

Assay: immunoSEQ multiplex PCR; the TCRdb copy retains only in-frame clones and omits some. The top ten clones hold 24% of a sample with around 700,000 clones, about 91% of them seen once. Naive CD8 cells comprised CD45RO-negative, CCR7-positively selected cells, excluding terminally differentiated effector memory CD45RA+ cells. The genes are TRBV21-1 and TRBJ2-2; whether TRBD2, the table's D call, matches the DNA was not checked. TRBV21-1 is an annotated pseudogene. Sequenced sample: naive CD8+ T cells sorted from blood. The source of this sequence is a man younger than 40 in good health. The CDR3 DNA is TGTGCCAGCAGCGCCGGGACTTGCGGGAACACCGGGGAGCTGTTTTTT. Translated, it gives CASSAGTCGNTGELFF.